Each of the 27 T cell receptor beta chains below was sequenced from the same sample in a study of cytomegalovirus exposure and HLA in healthy donors (TCRdb year 2017). Library preparation used the immunoSEQ multiplex PCR assay. Not all clones reach the TCRdb copy of this immuneACCESS table, which keeps in-frame sequences only. Checked studies attribute under half of the gap to unresolved V genes and leave the rest unexplained. The sample table shows 140,000 or so clones, and approximately 93% are seen once. Together, the top ten hold under 0.8% of the sample. Sequencing was carried out using PBMCs. These receptors originate from a man between 18 and 29 years old in good health and CMV-seronegative.

This CDR3 reads CASSNRGVGVYEQYF. For the CDR3, the DNA is TGTGCCAGCAGTAACAGGGGCGTCGGTGTCTACGAGCAGTACTTC. This chain uses TRBV2 with TRBJ2-7, with 7 bases aligning to TRBD1. The CDR3 sequence is 15 residues long. Germline trimming cut 5 bases from V and 3 bases from J; bases unmatched to any gene: 10. Looked up from germline, CDR1 is SNHLY and CDR2 is FYNNEI.

The chain joins TRBV6-1 to TRBJ2-2, with TRBD2 identical over 8 bases. Unmatched junction bases numbered 3, after V lost 2 bases and J lost 4 bases. CDR1 is MNHNS and CDR2 is SASEGT in the germline V gene. This CDR3 spans 15 amino acids. CDR3 amino acids: CASSETSGGTGELFF. The CDR3 DNA reads as TGTGCCAGCAGTGAAACGAGCGGGGGCACCGGGGAGCTGTTTTTT.

The chain couples TRBV5-1 to TRBJ1-6; D may be TRBD1 (6 bases). The CDR3 consists of 16 residues. The V gene lost 0 bases and the J gene lost 10 bases, with 17 bases spanning the gap. Germline V lookup: CDR1 SGHRS, CDR2 YFSETQ. Here the CDR3 reads CASSLDGQRAGSPLHF. Written as DNA, the CDR3 is TGCGCCAGCAGCTTGGACGGACAGCGCGCCGGCTCACCCCTCCACTTT. The full variable domain, in which reference TRBV5-1 and TRBJ1-6 provide the parts outside the CDR3, is KAGVTQTPRYLIKTRGQQVTLSCSPISGHRSVSWYQQTPGQGLQFLFEYFSETQRNKGNFPGRFSGRQFSNSRSEMNVSTLELGDSALYLCASSLDGQRAGSPLHFGNGTRLTVT.

The genes are TRBV15 and TRBJ1-5; 9 positions agree with TRBD1. Trimming at V came to 4 bases and at J to 4 bases, leaving 11 bases not matched to a gene. This CDR3 has 17 amino acids. Germline lookup yields CDR1 LNHNV and CDR2 YYDKDF (reference sequence). The CDR3 reads CATSNLPGQGLNQPQHF. As DNA, the CDR3 is TGTGCCACCAGCAACCTACCGGGACAGGGACTAAATCAGCCCCAGCATTTT.

The chain employs TRBV6-1 and TRBJ2-1, with 7 positions matching TRBD2. V was clipped by 6 bases and J by 4 bases; unmatched bases: 6. The CDR3 spans 14 residues. CDR1 is MNHNS, CDR2 SASEGT, per germline. CDR3: CASSAAGVYNEQFF. DNA for the CDR3: TGTGCCAGCAGCGCGGCGGGGGTTTACAATGAGCAGTTCTTC.

A single count supports this clone. The CDR3 bases are TGCGCCAGCAGCCAAGAGTCCGGAGGTTCCGAGACCCAGTACTTC. This codes for CASSQESGGSETQYF. The chain links TRBV4-3 to TRBJ2-5; D is possibly TRBD2 (5 bases). Germline values: CDR1 LGHNA, CDR2 YSLEER. Trimming removed 0 bases at V and 5 bases at J, with 13 bases between. The CDR3 is 15 residues long.

The chain employs TRBV6-5 and TRBJ2-1; no clear D. The CDR3 sequence is 14 residues long. V lost 4 bases, J lost 1 base, and 8 bases lay in between. The germline gives CDR1 MNHEY, CDR2 SVGAGI. Here the CDR3 reads CASSSGESYNEQFF. Written as DNA, the CDR3 is TGTGCCAGCAGTTCCGGAGAATCCTACAATGAGCAGTTCTTC.

The chain is built from TRBV6-1 and TRBJ1-2, with D uncertain. Germline V gene sequence: CDR1 MNHNS, CDR2 SASEGT. Trimming stripped 6 bases from V and 4 bases from J, with 15 bases between. The CDR3 sequence is 14 residues long. In nucleotides, the CDR3 is TGTGCCAGCAGGCGCGACACGTCACGCTATGGCTACACCTTC. Protein: CASRRDTSRYGYTF.

On this clone itself: One end of the junction does not line up with germline, which may come from a read error. The same CDR3 arises from other DNA sequences in this sample as well. This chain joins TRBV9 and TRBJ2-7; a possible D gene is TRBD2 (6 bases). CDR1 SGDLS and CDR2 YYNGEE come from the germline V gene. CDR3 length equals 15 residues. CDR3 in DNA: TGTGCCAGCAGTGTAGTCCCGGGGGTTCCCCACGAGCAGTACTTC. Translated, it gives CASSVVPGVPHEQYF.

The J gene is TRBJ1-6, the V gene TRBV7-2; the D is unclear. V was pared by 5 bases and J by 0 bases, with 17 bases between. Germline V gene data show CDR1 as SGHTA and CDR2 as FQGNSA. The CDR3 is made up of 18 amino acids. The CDR3, as DNA: TGTGCCAGCAGCCCGCGGTGGAAAGGGAGCTCCTATAATTCACCCCTCCACTTT. Translation gives CASSPRWKGSSYNSPLHF. The full variable domain, its missing parts supplied by reference TRBV7-2 and TRBJ1-6, is GAGVSQSPSNKVTEKGKDVELRCDPISGHTALYWYRQSLGQGLEFLIYFQGNSAPDKSGLPSDRFSAERTGGSVSTLTIQRTQQEDSAVYLCASSPRWKGSSYNSPLHFGNGTRLTVT.

The rearrangement uses TRBV30 and TRBJ1-3; TRBD1 might be the D (5 bases). There are 15 residues in the CDR3. Germline V CDR1 and CDR2: GTSNPN, SVGIG (reference sequence). The V end lost 7 bases, the J end lost 0 bases, and 16 bases lay between the germline ends. CDR3 nucleotides: TGTGCCTTACGCAGGGTAGGATCCTCTGGAAACACCATATATTTT. It is translated as CALRRVGSSGNTIYF.

This clone was recorded only once. The CDR3 region is CASSLGPADTQYF. The CDR3 coding sequence is TGTGCCAGCAGCTTGGGCCCTGCAGATACGCAGTATTTT. V is TRBV7-8 and J is TRBJ2-3; no clear D gene. The CDR3 is 13 residues long. Germline V gives CDR1 SGHVS, CDR2 FQNEAQ. The germline V and J ends were trimmed by 3 bases and 4 bases, with 8 bases remaining between them.

This rearrangement joins TRBV6-6 to TRBJ2-1; D unclear. Trimming took off 0 bases at V and 8 bases at J, with 8 bases between the two ends. The CDR3 totals 13 residues. Germline loops: CDR1 MNHNY, CDR2 SVGAGI (reference sequence). The CDR3 coding sequence is TGTGCCAGCAGTTACTCGACATGGGATGAGCAGTTCTTC. Its translation is CASSYSTWDEQFF.

The chain joins TRBV5-1 to TRBJ2-7, with TRBD1 identical over 9 bases. The CDR3 is 17 residues long. Germline values: CDR1 SGHRS, CDR2 YFSETQ. Unmatched junction bases numbered 12, after V lost 2 bases and J lost 3 bases. This chain's CDR3 is CASSLSPPGTGSYEQYF. In DNA, the CDR3 is TGCGCCAGCAGCTTAAGCCCGCCCGGGACAGGGAGCTACGAGCAGTACTTC.

The count of this clone is one. The chain carries TRBV10-1 and TRBJ2-1; 11 bases align to TRBD1. This CDR3 comprises 18 residues. J was trimmed by 4 bases and V by 3 bases; bases with no gene match: 11. Germline V gene data show CDR1 as WNHNN and CDR2 as SYGVQD (reference sequence). CDR3 residues: CASSDFGTGGSEYNEQFF. DNA of the CDR3: TGCGCCAGCAGTGATTTCGGGACAGGGGGTTCGGAGTACAATGAGCAGTTCTTC.

The chain is built from TRBV5-6 and TRBJ2-1; 9 positions agree with TRBD1. Per germline, CDR1 SGHDT and CDR2 YYEEEE. CDR3 length: 15 residues. V was clipped by 4 bases and J by 4 bases; unmatched bases: 6. CDR3 sequence reads: CASSHPTGGYNEQFF. The CDR3 coding sequence is TGTGCCAGCAGCCACCCGACAGGGGGGTACAATGAGCAGTTCTTC. Supplemented by reference TRBV5-6 and TRBJ2-1, the full variable domain reads DAGVTQSPTHLIKTRGQQVTLRCSPKSGHDTVSWYQQALGQGPQFIFQYYEEEERQRGNFPDRFSGHQFPNYSSELNVNALLLGDSALYLCASSHPTGGYNEQFFGPGTRLTVL.

The CDR3 DNA sequence: TGTGCCAGCAGGTCGAGACAGGGATTAAACTATGGCTACACCTTC. It is translated as CASRSRQGLNYGYTF. The V and J genes are TRBV5-4 and TRBJ1-2, with 7 bases that match TRBD1. In germline, CDR1 is SGHNT, CDR2 YYREEE (reference sequence). The CDR3 consists of 15 residues. V shed 5 bases and J 2 bases; nucleotides not matched to a gene: 9. The full variable domain, completed using reference TRBV5-4 and TRBJ1-2, is ETGVTQSPTHLIKTRGQQVTLRCSSQSGHNTVSWYQQALGQGPQFIFQYYREEENGRGNFPPRFSGLQFPNYSSELNVNALELDDSALYLCASRSRQGLNYGYTFGSGTRLTVV.

The chain employs TRBV18 and TRBJ2-1; TRBD2 aligns across 8 bases. The CDR3 covers 15 residues. Unmatched junction bases numbered 7, after V lost 5 bases and J lost 4 bases. Germline CDR1 reads KGHSH; CDR2 reads LQKENI. CDR3 DNA sequence: TGTGCCAGCTCAATTAGCGGGACCCTTTACAATGAGCAGTTCTTC. This sequence encodes CASSISGTLYNEQFF.

The chain carries TRBV7-9 and TRBJ2-1; possible D gene TRBD1, 5 bases. Trimming pared 0 bases from V and 7 bases from J, leaving 13 bases between. The CDR3 is made up of 15 amino acids. Germline CDR1 SEHNR, CDR2 FQNEAQ (reference sequence). CDR3 sequence: CASSLADTVWNEQFF. CDR3 sequence (DNA): TGTGCCAGCAGCTTAGCGGACACCGTTTGGAATGAGCAGTTCTTC.

This rearrangement joins TRBV9 to TRBJ2-2; D may be TRBD1 (6 bases). The CDR3 sequence is 16 residues long. V lost 0 bases and J 1 base, leaving 10 bases between the germline ends. The germline V gene encodes CDR1 SGDLS and CDR2 YYNGEE. CDR3 sequence: CASSVAETGNTGELFF. CDR3 DNA: TGTGCCAGCAGCGTAGCGGAGACAGGGAACACCGGGGAGCTGTTTTTT. Complete variable domain (other parts from reference TRBV9 and TRBJ2-2): DSGVTQTPKHLITATGQRVTLRCSPRSGDLSVYWYQQSLDQGLQFLIQYYNGEERAKGNILERFSAQQFPDLHSELNLSSLELGDSALYFCASSVAETGNTGELFFGEGSRLTVL.

The chain employs TRBV11-3 and TRBJ2-2; 7 bases line up with TRBD2. The trim removed 4 bases at V and 2 bases at J, leaving 7 bases unmatched. Germline V lookup: CDR1 SGHNT, CDR2 YENEEA. The CDR3 sequence is 16 residues long. The CDR3 sequence is CASSSPGGRNTGELFF. CDR3 coding DNA: TGTGCCAGCAGCTCCCCGGGAGGTAGAAACACCGGGGAGCTGTTTTTT.

The chain has TRBV25-1 and TRBJ1-1; D perhaps matches TRBD1 (5 bases). The germline V gene encodes CDR1 MGHDK and CDR2 SYGVNS. V was cut by 7 bases and J by 1 base, with 13 bases left in between. This CDR3 is 14 amino acids long. CDR3 bases: TGTGCCAGCACTGCAGGGATGGGGAACACTGAAGCTTTCTTT. Encoded protein: CASTAGMGNTEAFF.

The chain links TRBV7-6 to TRBJ2-1; tentative D call: TRBD1 (5 bases). Deletions cut 5 bases from V and 0 bases from J, with 11 bases between. The CDR3 length is 15 residues. In germline, CDR1 is SGHVS, CDR2 FNYEAQ. The CDR3 here is CASSTGRSSYNEQFF. Here the CDR3 DNA reads TGTGCCAGCAGCACAGGACGAAGCTCCTACAATGAGCAGTTCTTC.

The chain recombines TRBV7-6 with TRBJ2-5; a weak D match, TRBD2 (6 bases). V was trimmed by 1 base and J by 4 bases, leaving 10 bases between them. This CDR3 region has 14 residues. The V gene's germline CDR1 is SGHVS and CDR2 FNYEAQ. CDR3 DNA sequence: TGTGCCAGCAGCTTAGTTGGGGGAGGAGAGACCCAGTACTTC. It is translated as CASSLVGGGETQYF.

The chain recombines TRBV2 with TRBJ2-3, with unresolved D. In germline, CDR1 is SNHLY, CDR2 FYNNEI. The CDR3 runs 12 residues. Deletions cut 7 bases from V and 1 base from J, with 6 bases between. In DNA form, the CDR3 reads TGTGCCAGCAAGTGGCGCACAGATACGCAGTATTTT. This encodes CASKWRTDTQYF.

The V gene is TRBV6-1, the J gene TRBJ1-2; D possibly corresponds to TRBD1 (6 bases). Germline V gene lookup returns CDR1 MNHNS and CDR2 SASEGT. This CDR3 has 13 amino acids. Trimming took off 6 bases at V and 3 bases at J, with 11 bases between the two ends. CDR3 residues: CASSTTGDYGYTF. DNA of the CDR3: TGTGCCAGCAGCACGACAGGAGACTATGGCTACACCTTC.

The genes are TRBV16 and TRBJ2-4; possible D gene TRBD1, 6 bases. V was pared by 4 bases and J by 7 bases, with 17 bases between. The CDR3 extends over 15 amino acids. CDR1 is KGHSY, CDR2 FQNENV, per germline. The CDR3 nucleotides are TGTGCCAGCAGCCGTGCCAGGGGAAGCGTTAACATTCAGTACTTC. Its translation: CASSRARGSVNIQYF.